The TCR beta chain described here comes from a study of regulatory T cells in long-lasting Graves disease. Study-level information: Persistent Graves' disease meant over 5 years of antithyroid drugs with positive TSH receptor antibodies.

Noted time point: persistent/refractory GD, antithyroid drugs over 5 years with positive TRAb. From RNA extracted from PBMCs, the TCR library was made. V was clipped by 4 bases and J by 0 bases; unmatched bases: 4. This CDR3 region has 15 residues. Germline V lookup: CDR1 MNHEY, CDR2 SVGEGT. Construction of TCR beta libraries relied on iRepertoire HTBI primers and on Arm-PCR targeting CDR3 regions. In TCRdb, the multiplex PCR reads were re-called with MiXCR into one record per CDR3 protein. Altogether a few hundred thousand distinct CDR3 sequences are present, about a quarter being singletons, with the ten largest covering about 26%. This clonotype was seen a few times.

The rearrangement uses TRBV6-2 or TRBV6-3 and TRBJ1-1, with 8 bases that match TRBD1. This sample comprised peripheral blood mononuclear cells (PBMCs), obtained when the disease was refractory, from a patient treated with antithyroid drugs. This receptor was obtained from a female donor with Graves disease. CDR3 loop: CASSSGGVMNTEAFF. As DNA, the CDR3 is TGTGCCAGCAGTTCAGGGGGCGTGATGAACACTGAAGCTTTCTTT.